The next 17 T cell receptor beta chains were all read from a single sample in a study of blood T cell repertoires in COVID-19. TCRdb's table, derived via immunoSEQ multiplex PCR, lists solely in-frame clones and lacks some. Of 120,000 to 150,000 clones in the sample, roughly 85% are singletons; the top ten hold around 8%. What was sequenced was peripheral blood. The receptors derive from a woman aged 55-70 years with COVID-19, enrolled during active disease.

This sequence joins TRBV7-9 and TRBJ2-3; 10 bases agree with TRBD1. J gave up 2 bases and V 5 bases, and 1 base lay outside the gene matches. Germline CDR1 reads SEHNR; CDR2 reads FQNEAQ (reference sequence). The CDR3 totals 14 residues. CDR3 loop: CASSRQGATDTQYF. The CDR3 DNA reads TGTGCCAGCAGCCGACAGGGGGCCACAGATACGCAGTATTTT. The full variable domain, its missing parts supplied by reference TRBV7-9 and TRBJ2-3, is DTGVSQNPRHKITKRGQNVTFRCDPISEHNRLYWYRQTLGQGPEFLTYFQNEAQLEKSRLLSDRFSAERPKGSFSTLEIQRTEQGDSAMYLCASSRQGATDTQYFGPGTRLTVL.

The chain joins TRBV6-2 or TRBV6-3 to TRBJ2-5; 10 nucleotides agree with TRBD2. CDR1 and CDR2 (germline): MNHEY, SVGEGT. V gave up 5 bases and J gave up 5 bases; unmatched junction bases: 8. The CDR3 totals 15 residues. The CDR3 protein is CASSPGTSVPETQYF. CDR3 bases: TGTGCCAGCAGTCCGGGGACTAGCGTGCCGGAGACCCAGTACTTC.

The gene calls are TRBV10-3 and TRBJ2-2; 7 bases agree with TRBD1. This CDR3 has 12 amino acids. J gave up 4 bases and V 9 bases, and 2 bases lay outside the gene matches. The germline V gene encodes CDR1 ENHRY and CDR2 SYGVKD. In nucleotides, the CDR3 is TGTGCCATTTCAGGGGGCACCGGGGAGCTGTTTTTT. Its protein product is CAISGGTGELFF.

V usage is TRBV13 and J usage is TRBJ1-2, with D perhaps matching TRBD1 (5 bases). The CDR3 loop spans 16 amino acids. Trimming took 5 bases from V and 0 from J, leaving 16 bases between them. Germline values: CDR1 PRHDT, CDR2 FYEKMQ (reference sequence). The CDR3 DNA sequence: TGTGCCAGCAGCATCGCTGGGGCAGTTACTAACTATGGCTACACCTTC. Translation: CASSIAGAVTNYGYTF.

This clone was counted only a few times. V gene TRBV6-5 combines with J gene TRBJ1-2, with 7 bases matching TRBD1. The CDR3 is made up of 16 amino acids. The V gene's germline CDR1 is MNHEY and CDR2 SVGAGI. Unmatched junction bases numbered 8, after V lost 1 base and J lost 3 bases. The CDR3 nucleotides read TGTGCCAGCAGTTACTTATCCAGGGGGTCGGACTATGGCTACACCTTC. Protein: CASSYLSRGSDYGYTF.

The chain couples TRBV13 to TRBJ2-7; weak D call: TRBD1 (6 bases). CDR3 length: 15 amino acids. Germline-derived CDR1 and CDR2 are PRHDT and FYEKMQ (reference sequence). V lost 1 base, J lost 5 bases, and 15 bases lay in between. The CDR3 region has the DNA TGTGCCAGCAGCTTAGCGGAGGCAGGGGACGACGAGCAGTACTTC. Translation gives CASSLAEAGDDEQYF.

The V call is TRBV5-6, the J call TRBJ1-3, with D tentatively TRBD1 (6 bases). The V gene's germline CDR1 is SGHDT and CDR2 YYEEEE. The CDR3 has 17 residues. The V end was cut by 4 bases, the J end by 0 bases, with 17 bases between. This CDR3 reads CASSPIPDSRSGNTIYF. The CDR3 coding sequence is TGTGCCAGCAGCCCTATTCCGGACAGTCGCTCTGGAAACACCATATATTTT.

There are a few counts of this clone. This chain uses TRBV12-3 or TRBV12-4 with TRBJ1-1; 7 nucleotides align to TRBD1. Trimming removed 11 bases from V and 5 bases from J; junction bases left unmatched: 8. The CDR3 consists of 12 residues. CDR3 residues: CAGQGGGTEAFF. Written as DNA, the CDR3 is TGTGCCGGTCAGGGGGGCGGGACTGAAGCTTTCTTT.

This clone was detected a few times. The chain has TRBV12-3 or TRBV12-4 and TRBJ1-6; D is uncertain. The V end lost 3 bases, the J end lost 7 bases, and 7 bases lay between the germline ends. CDR3 size: 13 residues. The CDR3 DNA sequence: TGTGCCAGCAGTTTTGAGGTGAATTCACCCCTCCACTTT. It specifies CASSFEVNSPLHF.

The V call is TRBV6-5, the J call TRBJ2-3; TRBD2 aligns across 9 bases. Germline loops: CDR1 MNHEY, CDR2 SVGAGI. The CDR3 runs to 16 residues. V shed 0 bases, J shed 2 bases, and the junction held 3 bases outside the gene matches. As DNA, the CDR3 is TGTGCCAGCAGTTACTCGGCGGGGGGGCCCACAGATACGCAGTATTTT. This codes for CASSYSAGGPTDTQYF.

The rearrangement uses TRBV12-5 and TRBJ2-4; D is uncertain. The CDR3 runs 11 residues. The germline gives CDR1 LGHNT, CDR2 FRNRAP. With 7 bases removed from V and 5 bases from J, the gap between germline ends came to 6 bases. This CDR3 is CASALENIQYF. CDR3 DNA sequence: TGTGCTAGTGCCTTAGAAAACATTCAGTACTTC.

V usage is TRBV27 and J usage is TRBJ2-7; no definite D call. Germline CDR1 and CDR2: MNHEY and SMNVEV (reference sequence). This CDR3 spans 12 amino acids. The ends were cut back, 4 bases at V and 0 bases at J, with 4 bases in the middle. The CDR3 loop is CASSSNSYEQYF. The CDR3 region has the DNA TGTGCCAGCAGTTCAAACTCCTACGAGCAGTACTTC.

This chain joins TRBV6-4 and TRBJ2-2; TRBD1 is a possible D gene (5 bases). The CDR3 consists of 17 residues. V lost 3 bases and J lost 4, with 18 bases in between. Germline-derived CDR1 and CDR2 are MRHNA and SNTAGT. CDR3 amino acids: CASSDVGLGPVTGELFF. CDR3 in DNA: TGTGCCAGCAGTGATGTGGGGCTGGGCCCCGTCACCGGGGAGCTGTTTTTT.

The V gene is TRBV5-1, the J gene TRBJ2-1, with 9 nucleotides matching TRBD2. Germline V CDR1 and CDR2: SGHRS, YFSETQ. The length of the CDR3 is 17 residues. The V and J ends lost 4 bases and 3 bases, in that order; junction bases with no gene match: 11. The CDR3, as DNA: TGCGCCAGCAGCCCACTCCCCACTAGCGGGTACTACAATGAGCAGTTCTTC. It yields the protein CASSPLPTSGYYNEQFF.

The chain combines TRBV6-2 or TRBV6-3 with TRBJ2-2; the D gene is possibly TRBD2 (5 bases). CDR3 length equals 14 residues. Between the trimmed V and J ends, which lost 5 bases and 0 bases, there was a span of 7 bases. Germline CDR1 MNHEY, CDR2 SVGEGT. This chain's CDR3 is CASSRGTNTGELFF. The CDR3 DNA is TGTGCCAGCAGTCGGGGTACGAACACCGGGGAGCTGTTTTTT.

The V and J genes are TRBV24-1 and TRBJ1-1; D call uncertain. Trimming took off 2 bases at V and 3 bases at J, with 12 bases between the two ends. This CDR3 is 15 amino acids long. Germline assignment: CDR1 KGHDR and CDR2 SFDVKD. For the CDR3, the DNA is TGTGCCACCAGTGATTCGAAGGTCGGGGACACTGAAGCTTTCTTT. Translation: CATSDSKVGDTEAFF.

The V gene is TRBV20-1, the J gene TRBJ1-1, with D perhaps matching TRBD1 (6 bases). Germline V CDR1 and CDR2: DFQATT, SNEGSKA (reference sequence). The ends were cut back, 3 bases at V and 1 base at J, with 15 bases in the middle. The CDR3 spans 15 residues. The CDR3, as DNA: TGCAGTGCTAGTGGGACGGGGGGGGCGAACACTGAAGCTTTCTTT. Translating it yields CSASGTGGANTEAFF.